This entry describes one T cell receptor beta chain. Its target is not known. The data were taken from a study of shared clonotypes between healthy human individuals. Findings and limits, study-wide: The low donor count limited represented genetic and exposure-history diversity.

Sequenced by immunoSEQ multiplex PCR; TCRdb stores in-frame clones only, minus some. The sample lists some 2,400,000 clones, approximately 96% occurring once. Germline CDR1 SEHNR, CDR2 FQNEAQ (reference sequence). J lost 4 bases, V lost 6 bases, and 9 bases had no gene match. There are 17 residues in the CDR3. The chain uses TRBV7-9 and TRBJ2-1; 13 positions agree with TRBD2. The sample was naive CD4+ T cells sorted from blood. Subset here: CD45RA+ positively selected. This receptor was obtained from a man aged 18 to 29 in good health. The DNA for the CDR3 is TGTGCCAGCAGGCGAACTAGCGGGGGGGCGCGGTACAATGAGCAGTTCTTC. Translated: CASRRTSGGARYNEQFF. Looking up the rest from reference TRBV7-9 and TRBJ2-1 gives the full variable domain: DTGVSQNPRHKITKRGQNVTFRCDPISEHNRLYWYRQTLGQGPEFLTYFQNEAQLEKSRLLSDRFSAERPKGSFSTLEIQRTEQGDSAMYLCASRRTSGGARYNEQFFGPGTRLTVL.